What follows are 3 T cell receptor beta chains derived from one specimen sequenced in a study of cytomegalovirus exposure and HLA in healthy donors. This PCR relied on a set of 60 Vbeta primers and 13 Jbeta primers. Sequenced by immunoSEQ multiplex PCR; TCRdb stores in-frame clones only, minus some. The sample yields 100,000 to 150,000 clones, roughly 79% seen once. Material for sequencing was PBMCs. The source is a woman between 40 and 50 years old in good health and CMV-seronegative.

The chain couples TRBV19 to TRBJ1-2; TRBD1 might be the D (5 bases). From germline, CDR1 is LNHDA and CDR2 SQIVND (reference sequence). The germline V and J ends were trimmed by 3 bases and 4 bases, with 12 bases remaining between them. The CDR3 runs 14 residues. CDR3 bases: TGTGCCAGTAGTATCAGTCAGGGCACCTATGGCTACACCTTC. Translating it yields CASSISQGTYGYTF.

The chain employs TRBV7-9 and TRBJ2-7; maybe TRBD2 (6 bases). The CDR3 consists of 15 residues. The ends were cut back, 5 bases at V and 0 bases at J, with 14 bases in the middle. Germline CDR1 reads SEHNR; CDR2 reads FQNEAQ (reference sequence). The CDR3 sequence: CASSPSSGYSYEQYF. In DNA, the CDR3 is TGTGCCAGCAGCCCCAGCAGCGGGTACTCCTACGAGCAGTACTTC.

This clone occurred a few times. The gene calls are TRBV10-3 and TRBJ1-6; 9 positions match TRBD1. The V gene end was trimmed by 6 bases and the J gene end by 6 bases; junction bases not matched to a gene: 3. The CDR3 is 14 residues long. Germline-derived CDR1 and CDR2 are ENHRY and SYGVKD. This CDR3 is CAISEGQGNSPLHF. The CDR3, as DNA: TGTGCCATCAGCGAGGGACAGGGTAATTCACCCCTCCACTTT.